The 11 T cell receptor beta chains given below trace back to one sample, sequenced in a study of shared clonotypes between healthy human individuals (dated by TCRdb to the early 2020s). Libraries came from the immunoSEQ multiplex PCR assay. The immuneACCESS repertoire file appears here via TCRdb, limited to in-frame rearrangements. These files lack a portion of the clones; in checked studies, under half of the deficit traces to unresolved V genes, and the cause of the others is not known. Present in this sample are some 1 million clones, under 80% of which were seen just once. The leading ten clones occupy about 1.5% of the sample. Sequenced sample: memory CD4+ T cells sorted from blood. In light of the paper, this sample's cell subset or site label describes: CD45RA-negative fraction. Source of these receptors: a man aged 18 to 29 in good health.

This chain connects TRBV5-5 to TRBJ1-1, with no clear D. This CDR3 is 14 amino acids long. Trimming cost V 1 base and J 0 bases, with 7 bases left between them. CDR1 and CDR2 (germline): SGHKS, YYEKEE (reference sequence). Written as DNA, the CDR3 is TGTGCCAGCAGCTTGATTAGTATGAACACTGAAGCTTTCTTT. It is translated as CASSLISMNTEAFF.

V and J are TRBV6-6 and TRBJ2-7; 8 nucleotides match TRBD2. J was trimmed by 3 bases and V by 3 bases; bases with no gene match: 4. CDR1 MNHNY and CDR2 SVGAGI come from the germline V gene (reference sequence). The CDR3 spans 14 residues. CDR3 sequence (DNA): TGTGCCAGCAGTTATGGGACTAGGGACTACGAGCAGTACTTC. Protein sequence: CASSYGTRDYEQYF.

The chain recombines TRBV10-3 with TRBJ1-1, with D perhaps TRBD1 (6 bases). The CDR3 is 13 residues long. V was trimmed by 3 bases and J by 6 bases, leaving 11 bases between them. The germline gives CDR1 ENHRY, CDR2 SYGVKD. CDR3 coding DNA: TGTGCCATCAGTGAAGGGGGACCCGCTGAAGCTTTCTTT. Its protein is CAISEGGPAEAFF.

The V and J genes are TRBV11-3 and TRBJ1-1; a possible D gene is TRBD1 (5 bases). This CDR3 has 12 amino acids. V was shortened by 2 bases and J by 11 bases, with 12 bases between the two germline ends. CDR1 is SGHNT, CDR2 YENEEA, per germline. The CDR3 is CASSLQGGKAFF. In nucleotides, the CDR3 is TGTGCCAGCAGCTTACAGGGAGGGAAGGCTTTCTTT.

The genes are TRBV5-1 and TRBJ1-6; 7 nucleotides match TRBD1. Germline-derived CDR1 and CDR2 are SGHRS and YFSETQ. This CDR3 has 14 amino acids. V lost 0 bases, J lost 9 bases, and 3 bases stayed unmatched. CDR3 DNA: TGCGCCAGCAGCTTGGACAGGGGCTTTTCACCCCTCCACTTT. It specifies CASSLDRGFSPLHF. Full variable domain (remainder filled in from reference TRBV5-1 and TRBJ1-6): KAGVTQTPRYLIKTRGQQVTLSCSPISGHRSVSWYQQTPGQGLQFLFEYFSETQRNKGNFPGRFSGRQFSNSRSEMNVSTLELGDSALYLCASSLDRGFSPLHFGNGTRLTVT.

J is TRBJ1-4 and V is TRBV7-9; 7 bases align to TRBD1. The CDR3 runs 14 residues. CDR1 and CDR2 from the germline V gene are SEHNR and FQNEAQ (reference sequence). The junction had 6 bases not matched to a gene; V was cut back by 8 bases and J by 3 bases. The CDR3: CASGGGAANEKLFF. The CDR3 DNA is TGTGCCAGCGGAGGGGGCGCGGCTAATGAAAAACTGTTTTTT.

This rearrangement joins TRBV5-1 to TRBJ2-3, with D unresolved. CDR1 is SGHRS, CDR2 YFSETQ, per germline. This CDR3 contains 14 residues. Deletions cut 4 bases from V and 2 bases from J, with 11 bases between. CDR3 region: CASSGYASTDTQYF. CDR3 sequence (DNA): TGCGCCAGCAGCGGTTACGCCTCCACAGATACGCAGTATTTT.

This clone was seen a single time. The chain carries TRBV28 and TRBJ2-5; D uncertain. CDR1 is MDHEN, CDR2 SYDVKM, per germline. Trimming left V 7 bases short and J 2 bases short, with 11 bases between. CDR3 length: 13 residues. This CDR3 reads CASTPNRQETQYF. CDR3 DNA sequence: TGTGCCAGCACACCTAACAGACAAGAGACCCAGTACTTC.

V is TRBV19 and J is TRBJ2-2; 7 nucleotides align to TRBD1. The J segment lost 7 bases and the V segment lost 6 bases, leaving 5 bases of the junction unmatched. The CDR3 runs to 13 residues. The germline V gene has CDR1 LNHDA and CDR2 SQIVND (reference sequence). The DNA for the CDR3 is TGTGCCAGTAGGAAAGCAGGGGGCGGGGAGCTGTTTTTT. It is translated as CASRKAGGGELFF.

This clone has more than one count but fewer than ten. V usage is TRBV7-6 and J usage is TRBJ2-7; possibly TRBD2 for D (7 bases). Germline lookup yields CDR1 SGHVS and CDR2 FNYEAQ. Trimming removed 2 bases from V and 3 bases from J, with 14 bases in between. This CDR3 has 15 amino acids. The CDR3 DNA reads as TGTGCCAGCAGCTTATCTCCGGGGGGCTACTACGAGCAGTACTTC. It codes for CASSLSPGGYYEQYF.

The chain joins TRBV7-6 to TRBJ2-2, with D unresolved. The CDR3 length is 16 residues. V lost 4 bases and J lost 0, with 12 bases in between. Germline CDR1 is SGHVS and CDR2 is FNYEAQ. In nucleotides, the CDR3 is TGTGCCAGCAGCTCATGGCCCGAAACGAACACCGGGGAGCTGTTTTTT. It is translated as CASSSWPETNTGELFF.